One sample yielded the 21 T cell receptor beta chains listed below, sequenced in a study of CD8 T cells in Susac syndrome. Random hexamers were used to reverse transcribe an amount of roughly 0.5 to 1 ug RNA. TCRdb fed the immunoSEQ multiplex PCR reads into MiXCR, producing one record per CDR3 protein. The data show 130,000 to 150,000 distinct CDR3 sequences, with approximately 94% seen just once and 0.075% to 0.09% held by the top ten. Material for sequencing was CD4+ T cells from PBMCs. These receptor sequences come from a human donor in good health.

V gene TRBV7-2 combines with J gene TRBJ2-5; D is unresolved. Germline assignment: CDR1 SGHTA and CDR2 FQGNSA. Trimming pared 1 base from V and 3 bases from J, leaving 9 bases between. The CDR3 covers 14 residues. In DNA form, the CDR3 reads TGTGCCAGCAGCTTAGGGATAGCAGAAGAGACCCAGTACTTC. This sequence encodes CASSLGIAEETQYF.

The chain carries TRBV13 and TRBJ2-5; D gene unclear. Germline assignment: CDR1 PRHDT and CDR2 FYEKMQ (reference sequence). V shed 5 bases and J shed 1 base, with 14 bases lying between them. CDR3 length equals 15 residues. DNA of the CDR3: TGTGCCAGCAGCCCGGCCCGGTCCCGCCAAGAGACCCAGTACTTC. It encodes CASSPARSRQETQYF.

The gene calls are TRBV3-1 and TRBJ1-2; 7 bases align to TRBD1. Germline CDR1 and CDR2: LGHDT and YNNKEL (reference sequence). There are 14 residues in the CDR3. V lost 4 bases and J lost 2; bases outside the gene matches: 4. CDR3 residues: CASSLQGGNYGYTF. The CDR3 DNA follows: TGTGCCAGCAGCCTCCAGGGGGGGAACTATGGCTACACCTTC.

This clonotype showed up just once. The chain links TRBV11-2 to TRBJ2-7, with 9 bases identical to TRBD1. CDR3 length equals 12 residues. The germline V gene has CDR1 SGHAT and CDR2 FQNNGV. J lost 5 bases, V lost 8 bases, and 4 bases had no gene match. The CDR3, as DNA: TGTGCCAGCCGAACAGGGGGCCACGAGCAGTACTTC. As protein: CASRTGGHEQYF.

This chain uses TRBV29-1 with TRBJ1-1; D not certain. This CDR3 contains 10 residues. Deletions cut 5 bases from V and 0 bases from J, with 1 base between. Germline loops: CDR1 SQVTM, CDR2 ANQGSEA. CDR3 in DNA: TGCAGCGTTTTGAACACTGAAGCTTTCTTT. This translates into CSVLNTEAFF. Full variable domain (missing parts from reference TRBV29-1 and TRBJ1-1): SAVISQKPSRDICQRGTSLTIQCQVDSQVTMMFWYRQQPGQSLTLIATANQGSEATYESGFVIDKFPISRPNLTFSTLTVSNMSPEDSSIYLCSVLNTEAFFGQGTRLTVV.

This clonotype was recorded only once. The chain recombines TRBV20-1 with TRBJ1-4; D is perhaps TRBD1 (5 bases). CDR3 size: 13 residues. CDR1 and CDR2 from the germline V gene are DFQATT and SNEGSKA (reference sequence). The ends were cut back, 5 bases at V and 7 bases at J, with 14 bases in the middle. CDR3 DNA: TGCAGTGCTCCGGACCGAAGGGGTGAAAAACTGTTTTTT. Amino acids: CSAPDRRGEKLFF.

V is TRBV7-9 and J is TRBJ1-2; D not certain. Trimming took 0 bases from V and 7 from J, leaving 15 bases between them. The CDR3 is 15 residues long. Germline lookup yields CDR1 SEHNR and CDR2 FQNEAQ (reference sequence). Here the CDR3 DNA reads TGTGCCAGCAGCTTAGCCCTGGGCACTACGATTGGCTACACCTTC. Residues: CASSLALGTTIGYTF.

In DNA form, the CDR3 reads TGCAGCGTTGAGGCGGGAGTAGGAGAGCAGTTCTTC. Translated, it gives CSVEAGVGEQFF. V and J are TRBV29-1 and TRBJ2-1; TRBD2 agrees at 7 bases. Trimming took 3 bases from V and 10 from J; bases not matched to a gene: 6. CDR1 and CDR2 (germline): SQVTM, ANQGSEA. The CDR3 is made up of 12 amino acids.

The chain links TRBV28 to TRBJ2-3, with D maybe TRBD2 (5 bases). The CDR3 has 12 residues. CDR1 is MDHEN, CDR2 SYDVKM, per germline. The V gene lost 10 bases and the J gene lost 6 bases, with 14 bases spanning the gap. The CDR3 loop reads CATARVADTQYF. CDR3 sequence (DNA): TGTGCCACCGCGAGAGTAGCGGATACGCAGTATTTT. The variable domain in full, with the rest retrieved from reference TRBV28 and TRBJ2-3, is DVKVTQSSRYLVKRTGEKVFLECVQDMDHENMFWYRQDPGLGLRLIYFSYDVKMKEKGDIPEGYSVSREKKERFSLILESASTNQTSMYLCATARVADTQYFGPGTRLTVL.

V gene TRBV9 combines with J gene TRBJ2-2; TRBD1 might be the D (6 bases). Trimming pared 6 bases from V and 6 bases from J, leaving 15 bases between. CDR1 is SGDLS, CDR2 YYNGEE, per germline. This CDR3 contains 14 residues. CDR3 sequence: CASTQGTMAGELFF. For the CDR3, the DNA is TGTGCCAGCACCCAGGGGACCATGGCCGGGGAGCTGTTTTTT.

The CDR3: CASSQDLAGGRSFF. Written as DNA, the CDR3 is TGTGCCAGCAGCCAAGATCTAGCGGGAGGGCGTAGCTTCTTC. The rearrangement links TRBV3-1 to TRBJ2-1; 12 bases fit TRBD2. With V trimmed by 0 bases and J by 16 bases, 7 bases remained unmatched. CDR3 length: 14 amino acids. Germline lookup yields CDR1 LGHDT and CDR2 YNNKEL (reference sequence).

V and J are TRBV6-6 and TRBJ2-7; the D gene is possibly TRBD1 (5 bases). Germline V lookup: CDR1 MNHNY, CDR2 SVGAGI (reference sequence). This CDR3 contains 14 residues. V gave up 6 bases and J gave up 4 bases, with 16 bases separating them. The CDR3 DNA sequence: TGTGCCAGCAGAAAGGGGCAGGGTGGGTACGAGCAGTACTTC. It translates to CASRKGQGGYEQYF.

This clonotype was seen more than once but under ten times. This chain uses TRBV12-3 or TRBV12-4 with TRBJ2-1; TRBD2 matches 13 bases. Trimming at V came to 8 bases and at J to 1 base, leaving 2 bases not matched to a gene. This CDR3 is 15 amino acids long. The CDR3 DNA reads as TGTGCCAGCTCACTAGCGGGAGGGTCCTACAATGAGCAGTTCTTC. Protein sequence: CASSLAGGSYNEQFF.

The V and J genes are TRBV20-1 and TRBJ2-7; unclear D gene. The CDR3 is 15 residues long. Germline assignment: CDR1 DFQATT and CDR2 SNEGSKA (reference sequence). V lost 5 bases, J lost 3 bases, and 20 bases lay in between. CDR3 in DNA: TGCAGTGCTCCAGACCCACGCGATGGATTCTACGAGCAGTACTTC. Protein sequence: CSAPDPRDGFYEQYF.

This chain connects TRBV5-4 to TRBJ2-5; no reliable D call. V was cut by 3 bases and J by 4 bases, with 13 bases left in between. This CDR3 is 14 amino acids long. CDR1 is SGHNT and CDR2 is YYREEE in the germline V gene (reference sequence). CDR3 sequence: CASSSPRPSETQYF. CDR3 nucleotides: TGTGCCAGCAGCTCACCGAGACCTTCAGAGACCCAGTACTTC.

V and J are TRBV30 and TRBJ2-1; 14 bases match TRBD2. Germline CDR1 is GTSNPN and CDR2 is SVGIG (reference sequence). Germline trimming cut 3 bases from V and 5 bases from J; bases unmatched to any gene: 12. This CDR3 comprises 18 residues. DNA for the CDR3: TGTGCCTGGAGAGAGCTTGGACTAGCGGGAGGTAGGCACAATGAGCAGTTCTTC. It codes for CAWRELGLAGGRHNEQFF.

The V and J genes are TRBV6-1 and TRBJ1-3, with D hard to call. Looked up from germline, CDR1 is MNHNS and CDR2 is SASEGT. CDR3 length: 15 amino acids. The germline V and J ends were trimmed by 2 bases and 0 bases, with 8 bases remaining between them. CDR3 protein: CASSEQASSGNTIYF. The DNA of the CDR3 is TGTGCCAGCAGTGAACAGGCGAGCTCTGGAAACACCATATATTTT.

The rearrangement uses TRBV28 and TRBJ1-1; D is undetermined. The germline CDR1 and CDR2 sequences are MDHEN and SYDVKM. The CDR3 covers 13 residues. V dropped 2 bases and J dropped 5 bases, with 9 bases sitting between them. This CDR3 reads CASSLDPWTEAFF. DNA for the CDR3: TGTGCCAGCAGTTTAGACCCCTGGACTGAAGCTTTCTTT.

The chain carries TRBV29-1 and TRBJ2-7, with 9 bases fitting TRBD1. This CDR3 spans 13 amino acids. With 1 base clipped from V and 4 bases from J, the junction kept 2 bases outside the gene matches. The germline gives CDR1 SQVTM, CDR2 ANQGSEA. The CDR3 DNA sequence: TGCAGCGTTGAAGTACAGGGGGCATACGAGCAGTACTTC. This gives the protein CSVEVQGAYEQYF.

V usage is TRBV29-1 and J usage is TRBJ2-5; 10 positions match TRBD2. There are 14 residues in the CDR3. J gave up 2 bases and V 5 bases, and 5 bases lay outside the gene matches. The germline V gene has CDR1 SQVTM and CDR2 ANQGSEA. CDR3 nucleotides: TGCAGCGTTCTACTAGCGGGGCAACAAGAGACCCAGTACTTC. Residues: CSVLLAGQQETQYF.

This chain uses TRBV6-6 with TRBJ2-7; the match to TRBD1 covers 7 bases. Germline V lookup: CDR1 MNHNY, CDR2 SVGAGI (reference sequence). V dropped 11 bases and J dropped 3; count of bases not matched to a gene: 10. The CDR3 runs 13 residues. The CDR3 loop is CACSRDSVYEQYF. In DNA, the CDR3 is TGTGCCTGCTCACGGGACAGCGTCTACGAGCAGTACTTC.